These 20 T cell receptor beta chains originate from one sample sequenced in a study of molecular identifiers for immune sequencing clone quantification. TCRdb redid the calling of the PCR reads with MiXCR, one entry per CDR3 protein. Found here are over 550,000 distinct CDR3 sequences, 25% of them singletons; the top ten hold about 0.78%. The material sequenced was naive CD8+ T cells from blood, with Jurkat cell RNA spiked in. Subset denoted: FACS-sorted CD8+CD4-CCR7+CD45RA+ naive T cells. These receptors were taken from a human donor in good health. Some libraries in this study had Jurkat cell RNA spiked in.

This chain uses TRBV19 with TRBJ2-7; D ambiguous. Trimming cost V 5 bases and J 0 bases, with 14 bases left between them. The CDR3 contains 15 residues. The germline CDR1 and CDR2 sequences are LNHDA and SQIVND (reference sequence). The CDR3 DNA reads TGTGCCAGTAGTTTTTCGGCCGAGAGCTCCTACGAGCAGTACTTC. It encodes CASSFSAESSYEQYF.

This clonotype was seen repeatedly, ten times or more. This chain uses TRBV7-8 with TRBJ2-5; D is unresolved. Trimming cost V 5 bases and J 1 base, with 14 bases left between them. This CDR3 comprises 15 residues. Germline V gives CDR1 SGHVS, CDR2 FQNEAQ. The CDR3 bases are TGTGCCAGCAGCCCTAGTGTAGTGGTCCAAGAGACCCAGTACTTC. It translates to CASSPSVVVQETQYF.

Turning to this clonotype: A much larger clonotype is one base distant, so this may be a read error. This chain uses TRBV3-1 with TRBJ2-5; D is unresolved. Looked up from germline, CDR1 is LGHDT and CDR2 is YNNKEL (reference sequence). The CDR3 length is 14 residues. CDR3 protein: CARSQDRFFETQYF. In nucleotides, the CDR3 is TGTGCCAGGAGCCAAGATAGGTTTTTCGAGACCCAGTACTTC.

This clonotype was seen at least ten times. The genes are TRBV6-2 or TRBV6-3 and TRBJ1-1, with D possibly TRBD1 on 5 matching bases. Germline V CDR1 and CDR2: MNHEY, SVGEGT. Trimming removed 0 bases at V and 4 bases at J, with 9 bases between. CDR3 length: 14 residues. The CDR3: CASSYSMGGTEAFF. CDR3 nucleotides: TGTGCCAGCAGTTACTCGATGGGGGGCACTGAAGCTTTCTTT.

This clonotype has only a few counts. The gene calls are TRBV15 and TRBJ2-2; D not resolved. CDR3 length equals 15 residues. The V and J ends lost 3 bases and 1 base respectively, with 9 bases between them. The germline gives CDR1 LNHNV, CDR2 YYDKDF (reference sequence). The CDR3, as DNA: TGTGCCACCAGCAGCGGACGCCTGAACACCGGGGAGCTGTTTTTT. Its translation is CATSSGRLNTGELFF.

Of note for this clonotype: A single base separates this from a much larger clone, so it may be a read error. This sequence joins TRBV5-1 and TRBJ2-7, with 9 positions matching TRBD1. CDR1 and CDR2 from the germline V gene are SGHRS and YFSETQ. The CDR3 is 14 residues long. Written as DNA, the CDR3 is TGCGCCAGCAGCCCAGCCGGGACAGGGTACGAGCAGCACTTC. Its translation: CASSPAGTGYEQHF.

As to this clonotype: A much larger clone differs from this one at a single base, so this may be a read error. The J gene is TRBJ1-1, the V gene TRBV15, with TRBD1 as a possible D gene (5 bases). CDR1 is LNHNV and CDR2 is YYDKDF in the germline V gene (reference sequence). The CDR3 is 15 amino acids. CDR3 bases: TGTGCCACCAGCAGAGAATTTACAGGATTAACTGAAGCTTACTTT. Its translation: CATSREFTGLTEAYF.

This clonotype was seen ten or more times. The chain has TRBV12-3 or TRBV12-4 and TRBJ2-5; D is unclear. This CDR3 contains 13 residues. The ends were cut back, 6 bases at V and 0 bases at J, with 8 bases in the middle. The CDR3 region has the DNA TGTGCCAGCAGCACTGACTACCAAGAGACCCAGTACTTC. Its translation is CASSTDYQETQYF.

V and J are TRBV30 and TRBJ2-3; no firm D call. The CDR3 is 12 residues long. Per the germline V gene, CDR1 is GTSNPN and CDR2 is SVGIG (reference sequence). The V end lost 8 bases, the J end lost 4 bases, and 13 bases lay between the germline ends. The CDR3: CAVLVSPDTQYF. CDR3 sequence (DNA): TGTGCCGTCCTCGTTAGCCCAGATACGCAGTATTTT.

This clonotype was picked up many times. V is TRBV7-2 and J is TRBJ2-3, with D perhaps given as TRBD1 or TRBD2 (5 bases each). CDR1 and CDR2 (germline): SGHTA, FQGNSA. With 4 bases removed from V and 6 bases from J, the gap between germline ends came to 11 bases. This CDR3 region has 13 residues. CDR3 amino acids: CASSSQGPDTQYF. CDR3 nucleotide sequence: TGTGCCAGCAGCTCCCAGGGACCGGATACGCAGTATTTT.

In its sample, this clonotype was seen once. It is likely a read error, because the conserved phenylalanine at the end of the CDR3 is missing. The chain has TRBV5-4 and TRBJ2-3; D possibly corresponds to TRBD2 (6 bases). Trimming took 0 bases from V and 4 from J, leaving 9 bases between them. CDR1 and CDR2 from the germline V gene are SGHNT and YYREEE (reference sequence). The CDR3 spans 14 residues. The CDR3 coding sequence is TGTGCCAGCAGCTTGGCGGGAGTCGCAGATACGCAGTATTTA. Protein: CASSLAGVADTQYL.

As for this clonotype: Mismatch with germline at one junction end may stem from a read error. The CDR3 protein is CASSPALADQETRYF. The CDR3 coding sequence is TGCGCCAGCAGCCCTGCTCTGGCGGACCAAGAGACCCGGTACTTC. This rearrangement joins TRBV4-3 to TRBJ2-5, with no clear D. The CDR3 has 15 residues. Germline V gene data show CDR1 as LGHNA and CDR2 as YSLEER.

V gene TRBV12-3 or TRBV12-4 combines with J gene TRBJ2-5; D may match TRBD1 or TRBD2 (5 bases each). Trimming removed 6 bases from V and 0 bases from J, with 17 bases in between. The CDR3 has 16 amino acids. CDR3 bases: TGTGCCAGCAGGAGAGCCGGGACGGGAAACCAAGAGACCCAGTACTTC. Its protein product is CASRRAGTGNQETQYF.

Of note for this clonotype: Its ends do not fully match the called genes, so a read error is possible. The rearrangement uses TRBV4-3 and TRBJ2-3; tentatively, D is TRBD1 (5 bases). Per the germline V gene, CDR1 is LGHNA and CDR2 is YSLEER. This CDR3 spans 17 amino acids. CDR3 nucleotide sequence: TGCGCCAGCGGCCAAGAGCGAGTGGCAGGGTCAGCGGATACGCAGTATTTT. Translated: CASGQERVAGSADTQYF.

The chain's CDR3 is CASSDGVTGGAFF. CDR3 coding DNA: TGTGCCAGTAGTGACGGCGTGACAGGGGGCGCTTTCTTT. The gene calls are TRBV19 and TRBJ1-1, with 10 bases fitting TRBD1. Trimming took 5 bases from V and 11 from J; bases not matched to a gene: 8. This CDR3 contains 13 residues. Germline CDR1 LNHDA, CDR2 SQIVND (reference sequence).

The chain recombines TRBV6-5 with TRBJ1-1; D not certain. Trimming cost V 5 bases and J 4 bases, with 11 bases left between them. This CDR3 has 13 residues. Germline lookup yields CDR1 MNHEY and CDR2 SVGAGI. The DNA of the CDR3 is TGTGCCAGCAGTCCCCCGCGGTCCACTGAAGCTTTCTTT. Amino acid sequence: CASSPPRSTEAFF.

In its sample, this clonotype was seen many times. The genes are TRBV5-4 and TRBJ1-1; perhaps TRBD1 as D (5 bases). V was cut by 0 bases and J by 3 bases, with 12 bases left in between. Germline V lookup: CDR1 SGHNT, CDR2 YYREEE (reference sequence). The CDR3 loop spans 15 amino acids. This CDR3 reads CASSLGGLGDTEAFF. CDR3 nucleotide sequence: TGTGCCAGCAGCTTGGGGGGACTGGGCGACACTGAAGCTTTCTTT.

Many counts were recorded for this clonotype. This chain uses TRBV19 with TRBJ2-1; possible D gene TRBD2, 5 bases. This CDR3 has 15 amino acids. CDR1 is LNHDA and CDR2 is SQIVND in the germline V gene (reference sequence). Trimming shortened V by 1 base and J by 6 bases, and 13 bases separated the two germline ends. CDR3: CASSIVPLVVNEQFF. The CDR3 DNA follows: TGTGCCAGTAGTATAGTCCCACTAGTAGTCAATGAGCAGTTCTTC. Using reference TRBV19 and TRBJ2-1 for the parts outside the CDR3, the full variable domain is DGGITQSPKYLFRKEGQNVTLSCEQNLNHDAMYWYRQDPGQGLRLIYYSQIVNDFQKGDIAEGYSVSREKKESFPLTVTSAQKNPTAFYLCASSIVPLVVNEQFFGPGTRLTVL.

This clonotype was counted between two and nine times. The V gene is TRBV11-2, the J gene TRBJ1-2; the D gene is possibly TRBD1 (5 bases). The germline V and J ends were trimmed by 2 bases and 3 bases, with 16 bases remaining between them. The CDR3 sequence is 16 residues long. CDR1 SGHAT and CDR2 FQNNGV come from the germline V gene. The CDR3 here is CASSLLGQGSDYGYTF. The CDR3 DNA reads TGTGCCAGCAGCTTATTGGGCCAGGGAAGTGACTATGGCTACACCTTC.

The chain has TRBV11-2 and TRBJ2-2; D may be TRBD2 (5 bases). This CDR3 is 20 amino acids long. Trimming left V 5 bases short and J 0 bases short, with 25 bases between. Germline V lookup: CDR1 SGHAT, CDR2 FQNNGV. The CDR3 reads CASSRAPTVNRTSNTGELFF. CDR3 DNA: TGTGCCAGCAGCCGAGCCCCAACAGTTAATCGGACTTCGAACACCGGGGAGCTGTTTTTT. Variable domain in full (rest from reference TRBV11-2 and TRBJ2-2): EAGVAQSPRYKIIEKRQSVAFWCNPISGHATLYWYQQILGQGPKLLIQFQNNGVVDDSQLPKDRFSAERLKGVDSTLKIQPAKLEDSAVYLCASSRAPTVNRTSNTGELFFGEGSRLTVL.